This is a list of T cell receptor beta chains from one sample in a study of T cell responses to AZD1222 COVID-19 vaccine. Sequenced by immunoSEQ multiplex PCR; TCRdb stores in-frame clones only, minus some. The table includes 80,000 to 100,000 clones, 80% to 90% detected once. The sample here was peripheral blood, taken 28 days after the second AZD1222 dose. The receptors derive from an adult who received the AZD1222 COVID-19 vaccine. CDR3s include the opening cysteine and the closing phenylalanine or tryptophan. A D gene is named only where the DNA matches it firmly. Not all rows give a size; the values are once, few, many and, for expanded clones, a class.

>NA|TRBV3-1/TRBV3-2|NA|TRBJ2-7
TGTGCCAGCAGCCGCGGAGATTACGAGCAGTACTTC
CASSRGDYEQYF
>TRBD2|TRBV15|NA|TRBJ2-3
TGTGCCACCAGCAGTGGATTAGCGGGAGAAACAGATACGCAGTATTTT
CATSSGLAGETDTQYF
>TRBD1|TRBV13|NA|TRBJ1-1
TGTGCCAGCAGCGCTTGGACAGGAGTAGTCACTGAAGCTTTCTTT
CASSAWTGVVTEAFF
>NA|TRBV30|NA|TRBJ1-5
TGTGCCTGGACAAATCAGGGGTTAAGTCAGCCCCAGCATTTT
CAWTNQGLSQPQHF
>NA|TRBV3-1/TRBV3-2|NA|TRBJ2-2
TGTGCCAGCAGCCAAGAGGGTGGGATCACCGGGGAGCTGTTTTTT
CASSQEGGITGELFF
>NA|TRBV5-3|NA|TRBJ1-6
TGTGCCAGAAGCTTGGAGCCCGTCTATAATTCACCCCTCCACTTT
CARSLEPVYNSPLHF
>NA|TRBV5-1|once|TRBJ2-3
TGCGCCAGCAGCTTTTCTAGCGGCACAGATACGCAGTATTTT
CASSFSSGTDTQYF
>TRBD2|TRBV27|NA|TRBJ2-1
TGTGCCAGCAGTCTGACTAGCGGGAGGGCCGGTGACATCAATGAGCAGTTCTTC
CASSLTSGRAGDINEQFF
>NA|TRBV7-8|NA|TRBJ1-4
TGTGCCAGCAGCTTAGGATGGCACAGGGCTGGTTCGGGTAATGAAAAACTGTTTTTT
CASSLGWHRAGSGNEKLFF
>TRBD1|TRBV7-9|NA|TRBJ1-1
TGTGCCAGCAGCTTAGGGACAGGGCATGAAGCTTTCTTT
CASSLGTGHEAFF
>TRBD2|TRBV6-2/TRBV6-3|NA|TRBJ2-3
TGTGCCAGCAGCCCTGCCTTCCTAGCGGGAAGGGTAGATACGCAGTATTTT
CASSPAFLAGRVDTQYF
>TRBD2|TRBV6-1|NA|TRBJ2-5
TGTGCCAGCAGTGATGTAGCGGGGCGACAAGAGACCCAGTACTTC
CASSDVAGRQETQYF
>TRBD1|TRBV29-1|few|TRBJ1-2
TGCAGCGTGGACCCGGGGACAGGGGTGGACTATGGCTACACCTTC
CSVDPGTGVDYGYTF
>TRBD1|TRBV28|NA|TRBJ1-1
TGTGCCAGCAGTAATCCCGGGACAGGGGTTACCACTGAAGCTTTCTTT
CASSNPGTGVTTEAFF
>TRBD2|TRBV12-5|NA|TRBJ2-2
TGTGCTAGTGGTTTCCCCCGGACTAGCGGGACGAACACCGGGGAGCTGTTTTTT
CASGFPRTSGTNTGELFF
>TRBD2|TRBV5-4|NA|TRBJ2-7
TGTGCCAGCAGCTTTTCCTTCACTAGCGGGCTTCCCTACGAGCAGTACTTC
CASSFSFTSGLPYEQYF
>NA|TRBV7-9|NA|TRBJ1-1
TGTGCCAGCAGCCGAGCTGGCGGTGAAGCTTTCTTT
CASSRAGGEAFF
>NA|TRBV19|NA|TRBJ1-2
TGTGCCAGTAGTATAGATCGAGGCAGGGGTAACTATGGCTACACCTTC
CASSIDRGRGNYGYTF
>TRBD1|TRBV6-6|NA|TRBJ1-5
TGTGCCAGCAGCGAAAGGCCCGACAGGGATAATCAGCCCCAGCATTTT
CASSERPDRDNQPQHF
>TRBD2|TRBV27|NA|TRBJ2-3
TGTGCCAGCAGTTCCTATAGCGGGGCTAGCACAGATACGCAGTATTTT
CASSSYSGASTDTQYF
>NA|TRBV27|NA|TRBJ1-6
TGTGCCAGCAGTCCAAGAGAGCCTTACTATAATTCACCCCTCCACTTT
CASSPREPYYNSPLHF
>NA|TRBV10-3|once|TRBJ1-1
TGTGCCATCAGTGAGAGCCCCACTGAGAACACTGAAGCTTTCTTT
CAISESPTENTEAFF